The T cell receptor (beta chain) under discussion was sequenced for a study of OX40 agonist ivuxolimab in advanced cancers. Background on the whole study: The costimulatory receptor OX40 (CD134) was targeted by ivuxolimab, a fully human IgG2 agonistic monoclonal antibody. Intravenous ivuxolimab was administered to patients every 2 weeks at six dose levels: 0.01, 0.1, 0.3, 1.5, 3 and 10 mg/kg. Of the approximately 54 patients in dose escalation, approximately 20 had hepatocellular carcinoma, some 15 had melanoma, 9 had renal cell carcinoma and 9 had head and neck cancer. In the dose-escalation cohort, more than 75% of patients were male, and the mean age was approximately 55 years, with a range of about 23 to 85. Patients were allowed to have had prior anti-PD-1, anti-PD-L1 or anti-CTLA-4 therapy, and more than 35% of the dose-escalation patients had been treated with checkpoint inhibitors. Partial responses occurred in three dose-escalation patients: two with cutaneous melanoma and one with hepatocellular carcinoma. Peripheral TCRbeta sequencing aimed to test whether ivuxolimab altered TCR sequence diversity and caused clonal T-cell expansion. The monotherapy dose-escalation portion (N ≈ 55 patients) of the phase I ivuxolimab trial is reported in the paper.

For sequencing of the TCRbeta CDR3 region, genomic DNA was extracted from the sorted cells. TCRbeta CDR3 regions were sequenced using the immunoSEQ Assay. As stored in TCRdb, this immuneACCESS dataset retains in-frame rearrangements with V and J assigned. A fraction of the clones does not appear; measured against another copy, unresolved V genes explain less than half of the discrepancy, and the remainder lacks a known reason. The sample includes 65,000 to 75,000 clones, with 85% observed a single time. The ten most abundant clones make up under 2.5% of the sample. Patients with autoimmune disease history or receiving systemic immunosuppression were excluded from the trial. Peripheral blood for TCR sequencing was collected from all dose cohorts at baseline, on cycle 4 day 1, and on cycle 7 day 1. The samples were taken from a phase I, first-in-human, multicenter, open-label dose-escalation trial of ivuxolimab. Adults with locally advanced or metastatic melanoma, renal cell, hepatocellular, or head and neck squamous cell carcinoma were enrolled in the trial. CD4+ and CD8+ T cells were sorted separately from peripheral blood before TCR sequencing.

In its sample, this clone was seen once. This receptor's antigen is unknown. Base qualities are missing; no much larger clone stands one base away. Study-level results and caveats: Low levels of normalized T-cell clonal expansion were also seen in some patients who did not respond. In the 0.1-3.0 mg/kg groups, partial responders were among the patients with the lowest normalized peripheral clonal expansion, particularly in CD8+ T cells. At doses from 0.1 to 3.0 mg/kg, clonal expansion was seen in both CD4+ and CD8+ blood T cells between baseline and week 6. Which antigens the clonally expanded peripheral T cells were specific for was not determined. After ivuxolimab, more expanded clones were found on average in CD8+ T cells than in CD4+ T cells.

The CDR3 starts with the cysteine, ends with the phenylalanine, and has 14 residues. The sequence is cut down to CDR3 DNA, 42 bases in frame from base 1. Trimming costs V 2 bases and J 7 bases, and their ends lie 12 bases apart. CDR1 MNHNY and CDR2 SVGAGI were looked up in the germline V gene (reference sequence). The TCR originated in an adult with an advanced solid tumor such as melanoma, head and neck, liver or kidney cancer. This chain is built from TRBV6-6 and TRBJ1-5, with TRBD1 tentatively as D gene (5 bases match). This sample comprised CD4+ or CD8+ T cells sorted from blood, obtained in a trial of the OX40 agonist ivuxolimab. The sequenced DNA: TGTGCCAGCAGTTACGCCCAGGGCGGCCAGCCCCAGCATTTT. It codes for CASSYAQGGQPQHF.